Included here is one T cell receptor (beta chain) sequence, with context. At least ten counts were recorded for this clonotype. Its antigen specificity is not known. One base away there is no much larger clone; base qualities are not given. V loses 3 bases, J loses 10 bases, and the germline ends lie 19 bases apart. The CDR3 sequence holds 15 residues, the cysteine and phenylalanine included. CDR3 DNA only is kept here, 45 bases in frame from base 1. Library construction relied on PCR. TCRdb names Illumina HiSeq 2500 as the instrument used. TCR libraries were prepared with molecular barcoding, using unique molecular identifiers to normalize TCRbeta repertoire quantification. TCRdb redid the processing of the public reads, applying fastp at Q25 and MiXCR, and retained in-frame beta chains. Under each unique CDR3 protein, matching rows form one entry showing the most common genes and DNA. For this sample the table gives approximately 640,000 distinct CDR3 sequences, of which approximately 16% were detected only once. Under 1.2% of the sample goes to the ten largest clones.

These data come from a study of T-cell reconstitution after alpha-beta-depleted transplantation in children (dated by TCRdb to 2015 to 2016). Some background on the complete study: Using TCR repertoire profiling, the study quantitatively followed how T-cell immune reconstitution unfolded in children after TCRalphabeta/CD19-depleted allogeneic hematopoietic cell transplantation.

Sequenced here: PBMCs from the stem cell graft donor, sampled from the stem cell graft. The receptor chain draws on TRBV12-3 or TRBV12-4 and TRBJ1-5, with the D gene not clear enough to name. This clonotype originated in a human donor who donated a stem cell graft to a child with acute myeloid leukemia. This receptor has the CDR3 CASSLGGRSVVPQHF. The sequenced DNA: TGTGCCAGCAGTTTGGGCGGCCGATCTGTTGTTCCCCAGCATTTT.